The 16 T cell receptor beta chains below all came from one sample that was sequenced in a study of immune characterization of retroperitoneal liposarcoma. TCRdb analysed the PCR reads with MiXCR anew, one entry per CDR3 protein. Counted here are under 20,000 distinct CDR3 sequences, more than 30% occurring once; the ten biggest clones make up 6.5% to 9%. The sequenced sample was blood. The receptors were gathered from a male donor with retroperitoneal liposarcoma.

There are many counts of this clonotype. The J gene is TRBJ2-7, the V gene TRBV6-1, with TRBD2 matching 8 bases. Per germline, CDR1 MNHNS and CDR2 SASEGT. This CDR3 has 15 residues. With V trimmed by 6 bases and J by 0 bases, 7 bases remained unmatched. CDR3 protein: CASSSTSGASYEQYF. The CDR3 coding sequence is TGTGCCAGCAGCTCTACTAGCGGAGCCTCCTACGAGCAGTACTTC.

This clonotype was counted at least ten times. This CDR3 reads CASRPGLALSRRGDTQYF. CDR3 nucleotides: TGTGCCAGCAGGCCGGGACTAGCGTTAAGCCGTCGGGGGGATACGCAGTATTTT. V and J are TRBV6-1 and TRBJ2-3; 10 nucleotides align to TRBD2. The CDR3 has 18 residues. The ends lost 6 bases at V and 6 bases at J; junction bases unmatched: 18. Germline V gene data show CDR1 as MNHNS and CDR2 as SASEGT.

This clonotype has only a few counts. The chain recombines TRBV7-2 with TRBJ2-1; 8 bases match TRBD1. The germline V gene encodes CDR1 SGHTA and CDR2 FQGNSA. Trimming at V came to 3 bases and at J to 2 bases, leaving 3 bases not matched to a gene. The CDR3 has 15 amino acids. The CDR3 protein is CASSFDRGPYNEQFF. The CDR3 nucleotides are TGTGCCAGCAGCTTTGACAGGGGACCCTACAATGAGCAGTTCTTC.

This clonotype was seen many times. The V and J genes are TRBV12-3 or TRBV12-4 and TRBJ2-1; 10 bases match TRBD2. Trimming took 6 bases from V and 8 from J; bases not matched to a gene: 13. The CDR3 has 16 residues. This CDR3 is CASRAQASGSLDEQFF. CDR3 nucleotides: TGTGCCAGCAGAGCTCAGGCTAGCGGGAGTTTAGATGAGCAGTTCTTC.

As regards this clonotype: A much larger clone lies one base from this, so it may be a read error. This chain links TRBV6-6 with TRBJ1-6; D is unresolved. Germline CDR1 and CDR2: MNHNY and SVGAGI (reference sequence). The CDR3 sequence is 14 residues long. The CDR3 here is CASSYSQLNPPLHF. Written as DNA, the CDR3 is TGTGCCAGCAGTTACTCTCAGCTTAATCCACCCCTCCACTTT.

This clonotype is medium-sized in the sample. This chain uses TRBV10-2 with TRBJ2-1; possible D gene TRBD2, 6 bases. The DNA matches TRBJ2-5 better at its end, which makes the J call doubtful. Germline CDR1 and CDR2: WSHSY and SAAADI. The CDR3 has 15 amino acids. CDR3 region: CASSGDSGGAETQYF. In nucleotides, the CDR3 is TGCGCCAGCAGCGGTGACTCAGGCGGGGCAGAGACCCAGTACTTC.

J is TRBJ1-1 and V is TRBV6-1; no definite D call. CDR3 length equals 14 residues. Germline lookup yields CDR1 MNHNS and CDR2 SASEGT. Trimming removed 6 bases at V and 6 bases at J, with 17 bases between. The CDR3 sequence is CASSGLVLGPEAFF. The CDR3 DNA is TGTGCCAGCAGCGGGCTTGTTTTGGGCCCTGAAGCTTTCTTT.

V usage is TRBV27 and J usage is TRBJ2-7, with 9 bases lining up with TRBD2. This CDR3 has 15 amino acids. The trim removed 2 bases at V and 1 base at J, leaving 3 bases unmatched. Germline V gives CDR1 MNHEY, CDR2 SMNVEV (reference sequence). CDR3 sequence reads: CASSLQAGGSYEQYF. CDR3 nucleotide sequence: TGTGCCAGCAGTTTACAAGCGGGGGGTTCCTACGAGCAGTACTTC.

This clonotype came up a few times. The rearrangement links TRBV11-2 to TRBJ2-3; 8 positions match TRBD1. The end of the DNA aligns better with TRBJ2-7, so the J call may be wrong. Germline lookup yields CDR1 SGHAT and CDR2 FQNNGV. The CDR3 is 14 residues long. The CDR3 nucleotides are TGTGCCAGCACCCTATCACAGGGGGGATACGAGCAGTACTTC. Its translation is CASTLSQGGYEQYF.

This clonotype was detected a few times. The J gene is TRBJ2-5, the V gene TRBV10-3, with a tentative D call TRBD1 (6 bases). The DNA end is more similar to TRBJ2-7, so the J call may be wrong. Germline loops: CDR1 ENHRY, CDR2 SYGVKD. The CDR3 covers 13 residues. CDR3: CAISEWKGVEQYF. As DNA, the CDR3 is TGTGCCATCAGTGAGTGGAAGGGGGTCGAGCAGTACTTC.

The V and J genes are TRBV4-2 and TRBJ2-3, with a possible D match to TRBD1 (6 bases). The CDR3 length is 16 residues. The germline V and J ends were trimmed by 0 bases and 1 base, with 11 bases remaining between them. Germline loops: CDR1 LGHNA, CDR2 YNFKEQ. CDR3 residues: CASSQDWPGGTDTQYF. The CDR3 nucleotides read TGTGCCAGCAGCCAAGATTGGCCAGGGGGCACAGATACGCAGTATTTT.

The J gene is TRBJ2-1, the V gene TRBV25-1; TRBD1 might be the D (6 bases). The germline CDR1 and CDR2 sequences are MGHDK and SYGVNS. This CDR3 region has 15 residues. V was cut by 6 bases and J by 4 bases, with 16 bases left in between. CDR3 sequence: CASRDQGRVYNEQFF. DNA for the CDR3: TGTGCCAGCAGAGATCAGGGGCGCGTTTACAATGAGCAGTTCTTC.

V is TRBV24-1 and J is TRBJ2-7, with TRBD1 matching over 10 bases. The CDR3 length is 16 residues. CDR1 is KGHDR and CDR2 is SFDVKD in the germline V gene. The V and J ends lost 4 bases and 2 bases, in that order; junction bases with no gene match: 7. CDR3 DNA: TGTGCCACCAGTGAACACGCCGGGACAGGGGCCTACGAGCAGTACTTC. As protein: CATSEHAGTGAYEQYF.

This clonotype was counted at least ten times. DNA of the CDR3: TGTGCCAGCAAGGAGACAGGGACGTACGAGCAGTACTTC. Amino acid sequence: CASKETGTYEQYF. This rearrangement joins TRBV6-1 to TRBJ2-1; the match to TRBD1 covers 7 bases. The assigned J gene may be wrong: the sequence end matches TRBJ2-7 better. In germline, CDR1 is MNHNS, CDR2 SASEGT. The CDR3 totals 13 residues.

CDR3 nucleotide sequence: TGTGCCAGCAGAGATCAGGGGCGCGTTTACAATGAGCAGTACTTC. Its protein is CASRDQGRVYNEQYF. This chain links TRBV25-1 with TRBJ2-5; possibly TRBD1 for D (6 bases). Germline V gives CDR1 MGHDK, CDR2 SYGVNS. Trimming left V 6 bases short and J 11 bases short, with 25 bases between. CDR3 length: 15 amino acids.

Of note for this clonotype: Here the CDR3 omits its conserved ending phenylalanine or tryptophan, so a read error is the likely source. The chain joins TRBV5-3 to TRBJ2-5; 8 nucleotides agree with TRBD2. Matching the DNA end better, TRBJ2-1 makes the J call doubtful. TRBV5-3 is given ORF status, its function remaining uncertain. The CDR3 has 14 amino acids. CDR3 protein: CASSLEAGVNEQFS. The CDR3 DNA reads as TGTGCCAGCAGCTTGGAAGCGGGAGTTAACGAGCAGTTCTCC.